These T cell receptor beta chains were read from a single sample in a study of early T cells in non-severe SARS-CoV-2 infection. From the 5' RACE reads, TCRdb called clonotypes with MiXCR, one entry per CDR3 protein. The table records 60,000 to 75,000 distinct CDR3 sequences, 10% to 15% of them present only once. The specimen was whole blood. These receptors were obtained from an adult who was a healthcare worker with PCR-confirmed SARS-CoV-2 infection or an uninfected control (not recorded which). The CDR3 runs from the conserved cysteine through the conserved F or W. Fields, in order: D gene, J gene, clone size, V gene, CDR3 DNA, CDR3 protein. A D gene is named only where the DNA matches it firmly. Clone sizes are given selectively: once, few, many, or a class where the clone is expanded.

-,TRBJ2-3,few,TRBV4-2,TGTGCCAGCAGCCAAGAAGTCGAGGGACCAGATACGCAGTATTTT,CASSQEVEGPDTQYF
-,TRBJ2-3,many,TRBV5-1,TGCGCCAGCAGCTCCACGGGCATAGATACGCAGTATTTT,CASSSTGIDTQYF
-,TRBJ2-1,-,TRBV5-5,TGTGCCAGCAGCTCGAGAACCGGGACAACAACCTACAATGAGCAGTTCTTC,CASSSRTGTTTYNEQFF
-,TRBJ2-6,-,TRBV3-1,TGTGCCAGCAGCCCTAGGCCCGTTTCTGGGGCCAACGTCCTGACTTTC,CASSPRPVSGANVLTF
-,TRBJ1-2,few,TRBV5-4,TGTGCCAGCAGCTGGGGACGGGGATTCTATGGCTACACCTTC,CASSWGRGFYGYTF
TRBD1,TRBJ1-1,-,TRBV5-1,TGCGCCAGCAGCCGAGGACAGGGCAAACCTGAAGCTTTCTTT,CASSRGQGKPEAFF
-,TRBJ2-3,-,TRBV29-1,TGCAGCGTTGGCAGGCAGGATACGCAGTATTTT,CSVGRQDTQYF
-,TRBJ2-7,many,TRBV7-9,TGTGCCAGCAGCTTATCCGCTTACCCCTACGAGCAGTACTTC,CASSLSAYPYEQYF
-,TRBJ1-1,many,TRBV5-1,TGCGCCAGCAGCATCGGACAATCCACTGAAGCTTTCTTT,CASSIGQSTEAFF
TRBD1,TRBJ1-1,few,TRBV3-1,TGTGCCAGCAGCCAAGATCGGGGACAGGGATGGAGCACTGAAGCTTTCTTT,CASSQDRGQGWSTEAFF
-,TRBJ1-5,many,TRBV5-1,TGCGCCAGCAGGGGGGAAGGCAATCAGCCCCAGCATTTT,CASRGEGNQPQHF
-,TRBJ2-7,-,TRBV7-9,TGTGCCAGCAGCTTAGACCCGGGAAGGGACGAGCAGTACTTC,CASSLDPGRDEQYF
TRBD1,TRBJ1-5,few,TRBV7-2,TGTGCCAGCAGGTCGGGGACAGGATTCAATCAGCCCCAGCATTTT,CASRSGTGFNQPQHF
TRBD1,TRBJ2-1,many,TRBV29-1,TGCAGCGTTGATGCAGGGGGCTACAATGAGCAGTTCTTC,CSVDAGGYNEQFF
-,TRBJ2-7,-,TRBV2,TGTGCCAGTACCCTAGGGGAGTACGAGCAGTACTTC,CASTLGEYEQYF
-,TRBJ1-4,-,TRBV2,TGTGCCAGAAAGACAACAACTAATGAAAAACTGTTTTTT,CARKTTTNEKLFF
-,TRBJ2-6,many,TRBV4-1,TGCGCCAGCAGCCAAGATCCCCCCCTCTCTGGGGCCAACGTCCTGACTTTC,CASSQDPPLSGANVLTF
-,TRBJ1-5,many,TRBV12-3/TRBV12-4,TGTGCCAGCAGTTACGGGGGCGGTCAGCCCCAGCATTTT,CASSYGGGQPQHF
TRBD2,TRBJ2-1,many,TRBV7-2,TGTGCCAGCAGCTTATCTTGGACTAGCGGGAGGATTGAGCAGTTCTTC,CASSLSWTSGRIEQFF
TRBD2,TRBJ2-3,many,TRBV5-4,TGTGCCAGCAGCTGGGGACTAGTTGGGGGCACAGATACGCAGTATTTT,CASSWGLVGGTDTQYF
TRBD2,TRBJ2-3,many,TRBV6-2/TRBV6-3,TGTGCCAGCAGTTTGGGACTAGCGGGAGGAGATACGCAGTATTTT,CASSLGLAGGDTQYF
-,TRBJ2-5,many,TRBV5-1,TGCGCCAGCAGCCTCCAGTTGGCCCAAGAGACCCAGTACTTC,CASSLQLAQETQYF
-,TRBJ2-4,-,TRBV20-1,TGCAGTGCTAGCCTCTACTTGCTAGCCAAAAACATTCAGTACTTC,CSASLYLLAKNIQYF
-,TRBJ1-2,many,TRBV5-1,TGCGCCAGCAGCCCTTCCCCCAGCATGAACTATGGCTACACCTTC,CASSPSPSMNYGYTF
TRBD1,TRBJ2-3,many,TRBV19,TGTGCCAGTAGTATAGGTTTCACAGGGGGAGTAGATACGCAGTATTTT,CASSIGFTGGVDTQYF
TRBD2,TRBJ2-3,-,TRBV29-1,TGCAGCGTTGACGCCGGACTAGCGGGGCACACAGATACGCAGTATTTT,CSVDAGLAGHTDTQYF
-,TRBJ2-1,-,TRBV7-9,TGTGCCAGCAGCCACTCGGGGGCCTACAATGAGCAGTTCTTC,CASSHSGAYNEQFF
-,TRBJ2-1,-,TRBV29-1,TGCAGCGTCGACAGGCCCAGCTCCTACAATGAGCAGTTCTTC,CSVDRPSSYNEQFF
TRBD1,TRBJ2-5,many,TRBV5-6,TGTGCCAGCAGCTTACAGGGGGCCCAAGAGACCCAGTACTTC,CASSLQGAQETQYF
TRBD1,TRBJ2-7,many,TRBV10-3,TGTGCCATCAGTGATTCCGGGACAGTGTCCTCCTACGAGCAGTACTTC,CAISDSGTVSSYEQYF
TRBD2,TRBJ2-7,many,TRBV11-1,TGTGCCAGCAGCACCTTCGTAGCGGGAAACTACGAGCAGTACTTC,CASSTFVAGNYEQYF
TRBD2,TRBJ2-7,few,TRBV7-3,TGTGCCAGCAGCTCCCTAGCGGGAGAGGGACCCTACGAGCAGTACTTC,CASSSLAGEGPYEQYF
TRBD1,TRBJ2-5,-,TRBV7-8,TGTGCCAGCAGCTTGAGCAGGGGGCAGAAGACCCAGTACTTC,CASSLSRGQKTQYF
-,TRBJ1-6,many,TRBV21-1,TGTGCCAGCAGCAAAGGGAGGACAGGGCTAGATTCCTATAATTCACCCCTCCACTTT,CASSKGRTGLDSYNSPLHF
-,TRBJ2-4,-,TRBV3-1,TGTGCCAGCAGCGGAATAGCCAAAAACATTCAGTACTTC,CASSGIAKNIQYF
-,TRBJ1-1,few,TRBV20-1,TGCAGTGCTAGACAGACGAAACCGAACACTGAAGCTTTCTTT,CSARQTKPNTEAFF
TRBD2,TRBJ2-5,few,TRBV7-9,TGTGCCAGCAGCTCGGCCGGACTAGGGGAGACCCAGTACTTC,CASSSAGLGETQYF
-,TRBJ2-1,few,TRBV18,TGTGCCAGCTCACCACGGCAGACCACGTACAATGAGCAGTTCTTC,CASSPRQTTYNEQFF
-,TRBJ1-2,many,TRBV28,TGTGCCAGCAGGGAGGGGAGCTATGGCTACACCTTC,CASREGSYGYTF
TRBD1,TRBJ2-5,-,TRBV13,TGTGCCAGCAGCTCCGACAGGGAACAAGAGACCCAGTACTTC,CASSSDREQETQYF
-,TRBJ2-7,-,TRBV5-5,TGTGCCAGCAGCTTCCGCAGGGACCCCTTCTACGAGCAGTACTTC,CASSFRRDPFYEQYF